This record covers a single T cell receptor beta chain. The antigen is undetermined. This sample was included in a study of T cells after posttransplantation cyclophosphamide. The CDR3 has 15 residues. V was pared by 6 bases and J by 5 bases, with 10 bases of the junction left unmatched. From germline, CDR1 is MDHEN and CDR2 SYDVKM. Busulfan-fludarabine conditioning, marrow transplant, and cyclophosphamide on days +3 and +4 were administered. Libraries were prepared by immunoSEQ multiplex PCR; TCRdb keeps only in-frame clonotypes and omits some of them. In the table there are about 4,300 clones, roughly 77% of which are singletons. Regarding the study as a whole: Donor-recipient repertoire similarity was low at 1-2 months, rising over year one.

Sequences were derived from PBMCs, sampled about 29 days after a stem cell transplant with posttransplant cyclophosphamide. The rearrangement links TRBV28 to TRBJ1-5, with 7 bases matching TRBD1. This TCR came from a male patient in his forties or fifties who received an allogeneic stem cell transplant from an unrelated donor, was CMV-positive, and had acute GVHD only. Some T cells may be transferred from the graft donor. The CDR3 here is CASRIQGLGYQPQHF. The CDR3 DNA reads as TGTGCCAGCAGAATACAGGGGTTGGGGTATCAGCCCCAGCATTTT.